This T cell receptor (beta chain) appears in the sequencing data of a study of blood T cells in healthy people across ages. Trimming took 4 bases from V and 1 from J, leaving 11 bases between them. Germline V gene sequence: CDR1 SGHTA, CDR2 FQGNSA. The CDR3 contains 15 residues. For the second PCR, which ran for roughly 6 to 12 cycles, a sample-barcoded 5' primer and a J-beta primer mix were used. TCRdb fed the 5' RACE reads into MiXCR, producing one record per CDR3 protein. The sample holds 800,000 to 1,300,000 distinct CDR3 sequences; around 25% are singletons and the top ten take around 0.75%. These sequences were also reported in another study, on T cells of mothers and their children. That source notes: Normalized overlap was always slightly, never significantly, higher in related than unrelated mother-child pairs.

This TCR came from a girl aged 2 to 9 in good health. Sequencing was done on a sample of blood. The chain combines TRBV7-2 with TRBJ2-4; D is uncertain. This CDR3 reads CASSSALEAKNIQYF. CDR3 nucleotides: TGTGCCAGCAGCTCTGCTTTGGAGGCCAAAAACATTCAGTACTTC. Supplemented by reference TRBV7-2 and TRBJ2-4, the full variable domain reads GAGVSQSPSNKVTEKGKDVELRCDPISGHTALYWYRQSLGQGLEFLIYFQGNSAPDKSGLPSDRFSAERTGGSVSTLTIQRTQQEDSAVYLCASSSALEAKNIQYFGAGTRLSVL.